Following are 2 T cell receptor beta chains from one sample sequenced in a study of CD8 T cells in Susac syndrome. Random hexamers were used to reverse transcribe about 0.5 to 1 ug of RNA. TCRdb recomputed calls from the immunoSEQ multiplex PCR reads with MiXCR, one row per CDR3 protein. Among around 180,000 distinct CDR3 sequences listed, 95% were seen once. Source material: CD8+ T cells from PBMCs. These receptors all come from a human donor with multiple sclerosis.

This chain joins TRBV6-6 and TRBJ2-7; TRBD2 aligns across 11 bases. Unmatched junction bases numbered 8, after V lost 5 bases and J lost 2 bases. The CDR3 has 16 residues. Per the germline V gene, CDR1 is MNHNY and CDR2 is SVGAGI (reference sequence). The CDR3 protein is CASSNKAGLAAYEQYF. CDR3 in DNA: TGTGCCAGCAGTAACAAGGCGGGACTAGCGGCCTACGAGCAGTACTTC.

The chain employs TRBV4-1 and TRBJ1-1; D is undetermined. CDR3 length: 13 amino acids. Trimming removed 4 bases from V and 5 bases from J, with 11 bases in between. Germline V gives CDR1 MGHRA, CDR2 YSYEKL. Here the CDR3 reads CASSPRGETEAFF. CDR3 DNA sequence: TGCGCCAGCAGCCCCCGCGGGGAAACTGAAGCTTTCTTT.